The rows below give T cell receptor beta chains drawn from one sample of a study of cytomegalovirus exposure and HLA in healthy donors. Sequencing was performed with immunoSEQ multiplex PCR; in TCRdb, only in-frame clones are kept and a portion is missing. In the table there are approximately 200,000 clones, about 80% of which are singletons. The sample consisted of PBMCs. The source of these receptors is a middle-aged man in good health and CMV-seronegative. Each CDR3 is given without its conserved first and last residue. Fields, in order: V gene, CDR3 protein.

TRBV5-1,ASSSTGSGFTQETQY
TRBV29-1,SVDGRGYNEQF
TRBV6-1,ASEIGGTGNTIY
TRBV5-1,ASSSGQGADGGANVLT
TRBV29-1,SVTVTNTEAF
TRBV4-2,ASSQEGTANYGYT
TRBV4-1,ASSQGGWVGYGYT
TRBV9,ASSVAQREGGEQF
TRBV18,ASSPRGQGMNTEAF
TRBV15,ATSNRAGRTEAF
TRBV6-5,ASSYPPEQY
TRBV5-1,ASSFMGLESTDTQY
TRBV7-9,ASSLGGGQDEQY
TRBV10-3,ATSSARGNTEAF
TRBV20-1,SARANYGYT
TRBV6-5,ASSYGPTQEKLF
TRBV4-1,ASSLQQGFTEAF
TRBV28,ASRSQGVGNQPQH
TRBV12-5,ASGLDGTGTSGNTIY
TRBV2,ADRGETQY
TRBV9,ASTSRDGRSSEQY
TRBV19,ASSMVRRGRGVETQY
TRBV6-5,ASRLSGGEQF
TRBV28,ASSSNRDRYWEQY
TRBV4-1,ASSRSPTGGLAGNEQF
TRBV4-1,ATSRGGEEQF
TRBV6-5,ASSYGDTQNTEAF
TRBV6-1,ASRMGAGQY
TRBV5-6,ASSIGRGGYEQY
TRBV4-3,ASSQSDRSNQPQH
TRBV5-4,ASSSLGLAGTVGEQY
TRBV27,ASSSGLAGVGNEQF
TRBV30,AWSVLNEQF
TRBV5-4,ASTPAGRFTEAF
TRBV7-9,ASSLGGQKETQY
TRBV7-8,ASSLLIGNQPQH
TRBV4-1,ASSHPRTSGSYNEQF
TRBV2,ASNKGDSYNEQF
TRBV25-1,ASSEYPGQPPIGELF
TRBV10-3,AISDTGGNTIY
TRBV5-8,AGSQGPGGYGYT
TRBV28,ASSLTGSGNTIY
TRBV30,AWSAGEWGTEAF
TRBV11-1,ASSLQGGLFYEQY
TRBV28,ASSLPGEETQY
TRBV10-1,ASRPRQRTGELF
TRBV6-1,ASSEAGAQETQY
TRBV7-2,ASSLETGPLYGYT
TRBV10-2,ASSELAASQETQY
TRBV9,ASSVGDRVTGELF
TRBV7-3,ASSLTPPSNEQF
TRBV15,ATSRVGEPKNEKLF